This TCR beta chain was captured by sequencing in a study of follicular helper T cells after annual influenza vaccination (dated by TCRdb to about 2017). Concerning the study at large: After each seasonal influenza vaccination, blood was collected on days 0, 7 and 28. Some subjects were followed across successive annual vaccinations spanning the 2013-2014, 2014-2015 and 2015-2016 seasons to study recall of cTfh clones. The 2013-2014 samples were cryopreserved, while the 2015 samples were processed right after collection. One week after vaccination, a second recruited cohort of more than nine subjects (Table S1) displayed a similar ICOS+CD38+ cTfh response. Multi-year samples were available for six subjects, with four spanning two vaccination seasons and two spanning three seasons.

As to this clone: Which antigen it targets is not known. Per-base quality was not reported, and no clone a single base away is much larger than it.

Spanning cysteine to phenylalanine, the CDR3 consists of 14 amino acids. Kept here is only the CDR3 DNA, which spans 42 bases and is read in frame from base 1. The germline V gene encodes CDR1 GTSNPN and CDR2 SVGIG (reference sequence). Trimming leaves V shorter by 2 bases and J shorter by 9 bases, with the junction holding 10 bases beyond the gene matches. In the paper's terms, the time point label means: 2015-2016 season, 7 days after influenza vaccination. TCRB sequencing was used to follow sorted CD4 subsets from the blood of adults before and after they were given the seasonal inactivated influenza vaccine (Fluvarix). To be eligible, subjects had to live in the community and must not have received influenza vaccine in the previous 6 months. Reasons for exclusion included contraindications to influenza vaccine, substance abuse, HIV/AIDS, active malignancy, immunomodulatory medication, and active illness such as respiratory infection. Per time point, between 40 and 100 mL of blood was sampled. Non-naive CD4+CXCR5+PD-1+ cells were defined as circulating Tfh and were sorted into two fractions, ICOS+CD38+ and ICOS-CD38-. Ficoll-Paque PLUS or SepMate separation was used to isolate PBMC. Cell subsets were sorted from PBMC on a BD FACS Aria before DNA extraction.

Broad study findings and their caveats: Day 7 ICOS+CD38+ clones were most often found later in ICOS-CD38- cTfh, suggesting that subset may serve as a memory reservoir. ICOS+CD38+ cTfh clonality correlated with the frequency of that population, and its change correlated with the change in circulating plasmablast frequency. Because only about 9-20% of the analyzed cells gave productive TCRB sequences, there was no way to sample rare clonotypes. Successive annual vaccinations recalled a recurrent oligoclonal ICOS+CD38+ cTfh response that contained tetramer and AIM influenza-specific clonotypes.

Receptor amplification or capture employed the immunoSEQ multiplex PCR assay. Adaptive Biotechnologies handled the TCRB amplification, library preparation, sequencing and preliminary bioinformatics at Survey level resolution. For TCRB sequencing, genomic DNA from sorted cTfh populations was amplified by multiplex PCR. Regarding the original processing steps: Clonality was calculated in R as 1 minus normalized Shannon entropy, and the Gini index was computed with the R package ineq. Overlap score was the summed counts of shared sequences divided by total counts of all sequences in both compared samples. Shared-clonotype significance used Fisher's exact test assuming a theoretical repertoire of 10^7 TCRB sequences. The table comes from immuneACCESS by way of TCRdb, which keeps in-frame sequences with V and J called. Part of the clones is missing from these tables; in studies checked, under half for an unresolved V gene and the rest for unknown reasons. That table gives V, J and clone size, and the DNA gave D and trimming. The sample data list some 7,300 clones, and around 80% of these were observed just once. 1.6% of the sample belongs to the ten largest clones.

Recombination connected TRBV30 to TRBJ2-1, and TRBD1 matches 7 of the central bases. This sequence was found in an adult who received the influenza vaccine. The material was CXCR5+ CD38- circulating T follicular helper cells from blood, obtained 7 days after influenza vaccination. What this sample's cell subset or site label stands for: circulating Tfh, non-naive CD4+CXCR5+PD-1+ (ICOS+CD38+ or ICOS-CD38-). The nucleotide sequence is given as TGTGCCTGGAGTCCCGACAGGGAAGTGAGTGAGCAGTTCTTC. It codes for CAWSPDREVSEQFF.